The TCR beta chain under discussion was sequenced for a study of radiotherapy plus CTLA-4 blockade in lung cancer. About the research overall: Disease control was achieved by less than 40% of patients, and objective responses by 18%.

On this clone: What it binds is unknown.

The data were produced by immunoSEQ multiplex PCR, yet TCRdb's version contains in-frame clones alone and is incomplete. The sample consists of about 98,000 clones, around 83% of them appearing once. Patients in the study, people with chemo-refractory metastatic non-small-cell lung cancer, received focal radiation plus ipilimumab CTLA-4 blockade. V was pared by 8 bases and J by 0 bases, with 7 bases of the junction left unmatched. The CDR3 length is 14 residues. Germline V gene lookup returns CDR1 KGHSH and CDR2 LQKENI. Overall study results and limits: Increased serum interferon-beta after radiation also reportedly predicted response strongly. The study found tumor-derived TCR clones expanded in blood after radiotherapy plus ipilimumab.

The rearrangement joins TRBV18 to TRBJ2-7; 7 positions match TRBD1. The material was peripheral blood, obtained from a patient treated with radiotherapy plus ipilimumab. This receptor was taken from a human donor with non-small cell lung cancer who had a partial response to radiotherapy plus ipilimumab. CDR3 nucleotide sequence: TGTGCCAGCAGGTGGGACAGCACCTCCTACGAGCAGTACTTC. This gives the protein CASRWDSTSYEQYF.